These 7 T cell receptor beta chains originate from one sample sequenced in a study of response to subunit inactivated influenza vaccine (dated by TCRdb to the late 2010s). Library method: RT-PCR. The sequencer was an Illumina HiSeq 2500. The public reads were reprocessed in TCRdb via fastp at Q25 and MiXCR, keeping in-frame beta chains. Each record represents a unique CDR3 protein, reported with the most common genes and DNA among its rows. The sample data list about 800,000 distinct CDR3 sequences, and 21% of these were observed just once. The top ten constitute roughly 10% of the sample. This specimen consisted of PBMCs from blood, obtained roughly 5 days after vaccination. The receptors come from a man aged 50-59 years who received an inactivated influenza vaccine. Donor details come from another sample of the same person, matched by shared clones.

This clonotype was seen ten or more times. The CDR3 loop is CASSQFTDTQYF. As DNA, the CDR3 is TGTGCCAGCAGCCAGTTCACAGATACGCAGTATTTT. J is TRBJ2-3 and V is TRBV7-2; D is unclear. The V gene's germline CDR1 is SGHTA and CDR2 FQGNSA. CDR3 size: 12 residues. V lost 5 bases and J 2 bases, leaving 5 bases between the germline ends.

V usage is TRBV11-1 and J usage is TRBJ2-3, with 13 nucleotides matching TRBD2. V shed 5 bases and J 2 bases; nucleotides not matched to a gene: 16. The CDR3 totals 20 residues. CDR1 is SGHAT and CDR2 is FQDESV in the germline V gene (reference sequence). Here the CDR3 reads CASSRVVGTSGVTPTDTQYF. In DNA, the CDR3 is TGTGCCAGCAGCCGCGTGGTGGGGACTAGCGGGGTGACCCCCACAGATACGCAGTATTTT. The whole variable domain, remainder taken from reference TRBV11-1 and TRBJ2-3, is EAEVAQSPRYKITEKSQAVAFWCDPISGHATLYWYRQILGQGPELLVQFQDESVVDDSQLPKDRFSAERLKGVDSTLKIQPAELGDSAMYLCASSRVVGTSGVTPTDTQYFGPGTRLTVL.

The chain has TRBV27 and TRBJ2-3, with D uncertain. Germline assignment: CDR1 MNHEY and CDR2 SMNVEV (reference sequence). This CDR3 is built from 16 residues. V was cut by 5 bases and J by 0 bases, with 15 bases left in between. This CDR3 reads CASSPWLFPSTDTQYF. Written as DNA, the CDR3 is TGTGCCAGCAGTCCATGGCTGTTCCCCAGCACAGATACGCAGTATTTT.

This clonotype was detected a few times. V usage is TRBV7-8 and J usage is TRBJ2-1, with 15 bases that match TRBD2. CDR3 length: 18 residues. The V gene end was trimmed by 3 bases and the J gene end by 4 bases; junction bases not matched to a gene: 7. Germline values: CDR1 SGHVS, CDR2 FQNEAQ. CDR3 amino acids: CASSFAPGLAGGYNEQFF. The CDR3 nucleotides are TGTGCCAGCAGCTTTGCTCCGGGACTAGCGGGGGGATACAATGAGCAGTTCTTC.

The J gene is TRBJ2-3, the V gene TRBV12-3 or TRBV12-4, with D perhaps assigned TRBD1 or TRBD2 (6 bases each). The germline V and J ends were trimmed by 6 bases and 0 bases, with 16 bases remaining between them. CDR3 length equals 16 residues. The CDR3, as DNA: TGTGCCAGCAGGAGGGACAAAGGAGGGAGCACAGATACGCAGTATTTT. Translated, it gives CASRRDKGGSTDTQYF.

The chain links TRBV10-3 to TRBJ2-7; no clear D gene. V lost 3 bases and J lost 6, with 6 bases in between. Germline CDR1 is ENHRY and CDR2 is SYGVKD. The CDR3 is 11 residues long. CDR3 coding DNA: TGTGCCATCAGTGACGGAGTCGAGCAGTACTTC. Translated, it gives CAISDGVEQYF.

This clonotype was seen only a few times. This chain joins TRBV12-3 or TRBV12-4 and TRBJ1-2, with TRBD1 as a possible D gene (5 bases). V lost 8 bases, J lost 2 bases, and 9 bases lay in between. The CDR3 length is 12 residues. The CDR3 DNA is TGTGCCAGCTCGGGACGGAACTATGGCTACACCTTC. It yields the protein CASSGRNYGYTF.